Listed below are T cell receptor beta chains from one sample, sequenced in a study of blood T cell repertoires in COVID-19. Method: immunoSEQ multiplex PCR; TCRdb's copy keeps in-frame clones and lacks some. The sample yields a few hundred thousand clones, 80% to 90% seen once. Sequenced: PBMCs or T cells enriched from blood (not recorded which). The receptor source for this set is a young man who had recovered from COVID-19. The conserved cysteine and the conserved F or W are not part of the CDR3 here.

v_call: TRBV27; cdr3_aa: ASSLQGDYNSPLH
v_call: TRBV18; cdr3_aa: ASSPVTGGTEAF
v_call: TRBV5-1; cdr3_aa: ASSLGAGKRYEQY
v_call: TRBV28; cdr3_aa: ASSSRIQETQY
v_call: TRBV7-9; cdr3_aa: ASSPPQRIETQY
v_call: TRBV12-3/TRBV12-4; cdr3_aa: ASSTQETQY
v_call: TRBV5-6; cdr3_aa: ASSPDREVYGYT
v_call: TRBV11-2; cdr3_aa: ASSLGTELMNTEAF
v_call: TRBV14; cdr3_aa: ASSQESGETQY
v_call: TRBV5-1; cdr3_aa: ASRTDPNRAGENTIY
v_call: TRBV10-3; cdr3_aa: AISGGDRGLYYEQY
v_call: TRBV7-6; cdr3_aa: ASSLYETQY
v_call: TRBV28; cdr3_aa: ASSLSGTEETQY
v_call: TRBV4-1; cdr3_aa: ASSQGEGNTGELF
v_call: TRBV19; cdr3_aa: ASSMVAGGPYEQY
v_call: TRBV27; cdr3_aa: ASSLSLTVMNTEAF
v_call: TRBV3-1/TRBV3-2; cdr3_aa: ASSQDNRNQPQH
v_call: TRBV7-3; cdr3_aa: ASSLTGTTKYGYT
v_call: TRBV5-1; cdr3_aa: ASSLGTGEPQH
v_call: TRBV6-2/TRBV6-3; cdr3_aa: ASSPSPPQGNEQF
v_call: TRBV27; cdr3_aa: ASSLTTGAGEKLF
v_call: TRBV28; cdr3_aa: ASRQGGQETQY
v_call: TRBV29-1; cdr3_aa: SGRQGSTGELF
v_call: TRBV2; cdr3_aa: ASSEAGAGQETQY
v_call: TRBV19; cdr3_aa: ASSMGLAGAETQY
v_call: TRBV7-6; cdr3_aa: ASSLESRGYNEQF
v_call: TRBV24-1; cdr3_aa: ATSDRVENQPQH
v_call: TRBV28; cdr3_aa: ASATGTKIAF
v_call: TRBV2; cdr3_aa: ASRGQGAPSEPQH
v_call: TRBV6-6; cdr3_aa: ASSRSVGSSYEQY
v_call: TRBV28; cdr3_aa: ASSLNYLRQY
v_call: TRBV11-2; cdr3_aa: ASKIGVGGATGELF
v_call: TRBV7-8; cdr3_aa: ASSFHRGSGNTIY
v_call: TRBV4-2; cdr3_aa: ASSQTSSSTSGAYNEQF
v_call: TRBV28; cdr3_aa: ASSPPDYSYEQY
v_call: TRBV7-2; cdr3_aa: ASSLAPENYGYT
v_call: TRBV29-1; cdr3_aa: SVERFGTYNEQF
v_call: TRBV5-1; cdr3_aa: ASSFGSETQY
v_call: TRBV7-9; cdr3_aa: ASSTGTNLGDTQY
v_call: TRBV10-3; cdr3_aa: AIRGSGQGYGYT
v_call: TRBV28; cdr3_aa: ASSFEGAETQY
v_call: TRBV2; cdr3_aa: ASNRQGVQNSPLH
v_call: TRBV21-1; cdr3_aa: ASSKELRGGVKSYEQY
v_call: TRBV19; cdr3_aa: ASSNRDRLYEQY
v_call: TRBV24-1; cdr3_aa: ATSVQAGLAGGRYEQY
v_call: TRBV5-1; cdr3_aa: ASSFGQGRVNGYT
v_call: TRBV2; cdr3_aa: ASSTNQGQPQH